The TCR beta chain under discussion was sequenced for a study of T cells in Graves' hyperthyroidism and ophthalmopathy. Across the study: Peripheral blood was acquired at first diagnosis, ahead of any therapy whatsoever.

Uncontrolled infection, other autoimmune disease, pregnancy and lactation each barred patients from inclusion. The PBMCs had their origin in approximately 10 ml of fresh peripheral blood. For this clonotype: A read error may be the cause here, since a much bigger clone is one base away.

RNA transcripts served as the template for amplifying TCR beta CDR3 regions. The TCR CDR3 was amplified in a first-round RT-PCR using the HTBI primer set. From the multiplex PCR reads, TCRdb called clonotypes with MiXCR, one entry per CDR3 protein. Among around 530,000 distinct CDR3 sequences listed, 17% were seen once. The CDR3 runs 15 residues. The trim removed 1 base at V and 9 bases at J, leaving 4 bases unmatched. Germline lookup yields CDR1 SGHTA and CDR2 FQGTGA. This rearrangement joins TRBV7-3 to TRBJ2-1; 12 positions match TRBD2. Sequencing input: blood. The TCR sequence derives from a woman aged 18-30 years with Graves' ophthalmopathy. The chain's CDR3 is CASSLRLAGAIEQFF. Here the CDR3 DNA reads TGTGCCAGCAGCTTAAGACTAGCGGGGGCCATTGAGCAGTTCTTC.